Listed below are T cell receptor beta chains from one sample, sequenced in a study of blood T cell repertoires in COVID-19. Repertoires were generated with immunoSEQ multiplex PCR, while TCRdb's copy carries only in-frame clones and drops some. The sample consists of over 450,000 clones, roughly nine tenths of them appearing once. The material sequenced was peripheral blood. The receptors originated from a young man with COVID-19, enrolled during active disease. Each CDR3 is given with its conserved first and last residue. A D gene is named only where the DNA matches it firmly. Rows may omit the clone size; those that give it use once, few, many or a size class.

TRBV6-5	NA	NA	TRBJ2-3	TGTGCCAGCAGTTACGGCGAGAGGCTAACAGATACGCAGTATTTT	CASSYGERLTDTQYF
TRBV2	NA	NA	TRBJ2-6	TGTGCCAGCAGCTACAGGGCCGGGGCCAACGTCCTGACTTTC	CASSYRAGANVLTF
TRBV6-5	NA	TRBD2	TRBJ2-2	TGTGCCAGCAGCACTAGCGGGAGCGTACCCGGGGAGCTGTTTTTT	CASSTSGSVPGELFF
TRBV5-1	NA	NA	TRBJ2-1	TGCGCCAGCAGCCGAAACTCTAGGGTGAGTGGAGGAGGGGATGAGCAGTTCTTC	CASSRNSRVSGGGDEQFF
TRBV27	NA	NA	TRBJ1-5	TGTGCCAGCAGTAAGGCAGGGGTCAATCAGCCCCAGCATTTT	CASSKAGVNQPQHF
TRBV19	NA	TRBD2	TRBJ2-7	TGTGCCAGTAGTGCCGGTGGGGGGACTAGCTTCTACGAGCAGTACTTC	CASSAGGGTSFYEQYF
TRBV4-1	NA	TRBD2	TRBJ2-7	TGCGCCAGCAGCCCACTAGCGGGAGTGGGATCCTACGAGCAGTACTTC	CASSPLAGVGSYEQYF
TRBV3-1/TRBV3-2	NA	TRBD1	TRBJ1-2	TGTGCCAGCAGCCCTAGACAGGGCCGGGGCTACACCTTC	CASSPRQGRGYTF
TRBV2	NA	TRBD1	TRBJ1-5	TGTGCCAGCAGTTGGGACAGGGAGTTTAATCAGCCCCAGCATTTT	CASSWDREFNQPQHF
TRBV7-7	NA	TRBD2	TRBJ2-2	TGTGCCAGCAGCCCCCTAGCGGGGGGGCCCACCGGGGAGCTGTTTTTT	CASSPLAGGPTGELFF
TRBV5-1	NA	NA	TRBJ1-4	TGCGCCAGCAGCTCAGGACAATCGGGGGTGGGTGAAAAACTGTTTTTT	CASSSGQSGVGEKLFF
TRBV5-1	NA	NA	TRBJ2-5	TGCGCCAGCAGCCCGACAGTCCAAGAGACCCAGTACTTC	CASSPTVQETQYF
TRBV6-4	NA	TRBD1	TRBJ2-5	TGTGCCAGCAGTACCGGGACAGGGGATCGAGAGACCCAGTACTTC	CASSTGTGDRETQYF
TRBV7-9	NA	TRBD1	TRBJ2-7	TGTGCCAGCAGCCCGACAGGGTCCCACGAGCAGTACTTC	CASSPTGSHEQYF
TRBV2	NA	TRBD2	TRBJ2-1	TGTGCCAGCAGTGAACGCCCTAGCGGGGTTCCCAATGAGCAGTTCTTC	CASSERPSGVPNEQFF
TRBV10-3	NA	TRBD1	TRBJ1-5	TGTGCCATCAGTGAGCCAGGGGGTCAGCCCCAGCATTTT	CAISEPGGQPQHF
TRBV7-2	NA	TRBD2	TRBJ2-7	TGTGCCAGCAGCTTAATAAGTCTAGCGGGAGCCTACGAGCAGTACTTC	CASSLISLAGAYEQYF
TRBV12-3/TRBV12-4	NA	NA	TRBJ2-5	TGTGCCAGCAGCCAACAGGTATCGGAGACCCAGTACTTC	CASSQQVSETQYF
TRBV7-9	NA	TRBD1	TRBJ2-5	TGTGCCAGCTCGACGGGACAGGGGGGGACCCAGTACTTC	CASSTGQGGTQYF
TRBV7-9	NA	NA	TRBJ2-3	TGTGCCATCCGCAGAACTAGCCGATACACAGATACGCAGTATTTT	CAIRRTSRYTDTQYF
TRBV7-2	NA	TRBD2	TRBJ2-7	TGTGCCAGCAGCTTGGGACTAGCGGACTACGAGCAGTACTTC	CASSLGLADYEQYF
TRBV29-1	NA	TRBD2	TRBJ2-3	TGCAGCGCCAGGACTAGCGGGAGGGCCGCGTCAGATACGCAGTATTTT	CSARTSGRAASDTQYF
TRBV5-1	NA	TRBD1	TRBJ1-6	TGCGCCAGCAGCAGAGGACAGGGCGGGTCACCCCTCCACTTT	CASSRGQGGSPLHF
TRBV4-2	NA	TRBD1	TRBJ1-1	TGTGCCAGCAGCCCCGCGGACAGGGTAGCTGAAGCTTTCTTT	CASSPADRVAEAFF
TRBV7-9	NA	NA	TRBJ1-3	TGTGCCAGCAGCCACAGGGACCCCTCTGGAAACACCATATATTTT	CASSHRDPSGNTIYF
TRBV5-1	few	NA	TRBJ2-1	TGCGCCAGCAGCCCTGGGGTTGGCAGGGGAAGCTACAATGAGCAGTTCTTC	CASSPGVGRGSYNEQFF
TRBV19	NA	TRBD2	TRBJ2-1	TGTGCCAGTAGTATCGGACTAGCGGGGGGGCTGGACGAGCAGTTCTTC	CASSIGLAGGLDEQFF
TRBV12-3/TRBV12-4	NA	NA	TRBJ2-5	TGTGCCAGCAGTTCGGAGGGCCAGGAGACCCAGTACTTC	CASSSEGQETQYF
TRBV7-9	NA	NA	TRBJ1-2	TGTGCCAGCAGCTTAGGAAGAGGGTATGGCTACACCTTC	CASSLGRGYGYTF
TRBV7-8	NA	TRBD2	TRBJ2-7	TGTGCCAGCAGCTTAGGGCTAGCGGGGTCCACCTACGAGCAGTACTTC	CASSLGLAGSTYEQYF
TRBV6-1	NA	TRBD2	TRBJ2-1	TGTGCCAGCAGTGAGGGTCGGGAGGTCAGGCAGTTCTTC	CASSEGREVRQFF
TRBV4-1	NA	TRBD2	TRBJ2-3	TGCGCCAGCAGCTCAGAGCGGGAGGGCTTCACAGATACGCAGTATTTT	CASSSEREGFTDTQYF
TRBV5-6	NA	NA	TRBJ2-1	TGTGCCAGCAGCTTGGTCCGGGAGCAGTTCTTC	CASSLVREQFF
TRBV16	NA	TRBD1	TRBJ2-5	TGTGCCAGCAGTCCTGGACAGGGAGGGACCCAGTACTTC	CASSPGQGGTQYF
TRBV5-4	NA	NA	TRBJ2-7	TGTGCCAGCAGCTTGGTCAGCTCCTACGAGCAGTACTTC	CASSLVSSYEQYF
TRBV2	NA	TRBD1	TRBJ1-4	TGTGCCAGCAATATTCAGGGGGCGCAGGAAAAACTGTTTTTT	CASNIQGAQEKLFF
TRBV6-1	NA	NA	TRBJ1-5	TGTGCCAGCAGTGAACTCGAGATTCAGCCCCAGCATTTT	CASSELEIQPQHF
TRBV11-3	NA	NA	TRBJ2-7	TGTGCCAGCAGCTTAGGCGTCTCCTACGAGCAGTACTTC	CASSLGVSYEQYF
TRBV19	NA	NA	TRBJ2-7	TGTGCCAGTAGTATAGAGGGCGGGGCCTACGAGCAGTACTTC	CASSIEGGAYEQYF
TRBV6-4	NA	NA	TRBJ2-1	TGTGCCAGCAGTGACTCGAACAGTAATGAGCAGTTCTTC	CASSDSNSNEQFF
TRBV7-9	NA	TRBD2	TRBJ2-3	TGTGCCAGCAGCCCCCCGGCTAGCGGGACCTTCACAGATACGCAGTATTTT	CASSPPASGTFTDTQYF
TRBV4-2	NA	TRBD1	TRBJ2-4	TGTGCCAGCAGCCAAGTCGAGGGACAGGGGTACATTCAGTACTTC	CASSQVEGQGYIQYF
TRBV11-2	NA	TRBD1	TRBJ1-1	TGTGCCAGCAGCTCACGACAGGGACGGAACACTGAAGCTTTCTTT	CASSSRQGRNTEAFF
TRBV27	NA	TRBD2	TRBJ2-2	TGTGCCAGCAGTTTATCTGAATGGCTAGCGGGGCCCACCGGGGAGCTGTTTTTT	CASSLSEWLAGPTGELFF
TRBV7-8	NA	NA	TRBJ1-1	TGTGCCAGCAGCTTATCGTTTTCTGAAGCTTTCTTT	CASSLSFSEAFF
TRBV6-1	NA	TRBD2	TRBJ2-5	TGTGCCAGCAGTGAACCACTACTAGCGGGGGGGAGGGAGACCCAGTACTTC	CASSEPLLAGGRETQYF
TRBV29-1	NA	TRBD1	TRBJ1-1	TGCAGCGTTGTACGACAGGGGGGTTTTGTAGCTTTCTTT	CSVVRQGGFVAFF
TRBV30	once	TRBD2	TRBJ2-5	TGTGCCTGGATGATGCGCGGGAGGATTTACGGGGGGACCCAGTACTTC	CAWMMRGRIYGGTQYF
TRBV12-5	NA	NA	TRBJ1-6	TGTGCTAGTGGTCCGGGCCGGGGGGGCACTTCACCCCTCCACTTT	CASGPGRGGTSPLHF
TRBV3-1/TRBV3-2	NA	TRBD2	TRBJ2-1	TGTGCCAGCAGCCAAGAGGGCCATCGGCGGGAGAATGGGAATGAGCAGTTCTTC	CASSQEGHRRENGNEQFF
TRBV7-6	NA	TRBD2	TRBJ2-7	TGTGCCAGCAGCTTAGTGCGGCGGGAGGGCCTGTCCTACGAGCAGTACTTC	CASSLVRREGLSYEQYF
TRBV7-9	few	NA	TRBJ1-1	TGTGCCAGCAGCTCACAGGGGAACACTGAAGCTTTCTTT	CASSSQGNTEAFF
TRBV3-1/TRBV3-2	few	NA	TRBJ1-6	TGTGCCAGCAGCCAATTAGCAGATAATTCACCCCTCCACTTT	CASSQLADNSPLHF
TRBV24-1	NA	NA	TRBJ1-2	TGTGCCACCAGTGATGGGGCGGCTAACTATGGCTACACCTTC	CATSDGAANYGYTF
TRBV5-1	NA	TRBD2	TRBJ2-1	TGCGCCAGCAGCTTGGGCGGGAGGGCCTACAATGAGCAGTTCTTC	CASSLGGRAYNEQFF
TRBV7-6	NA	TRBD2	TRBJ2-2	TGTGCCAGCAGCTCCGGGGGGGCCGACACCGGGGAGCTGTTTTTT	CASSSGGADTGELFF